At least ten counts were recorded for the clone carrying this T cell receptor (beta chain). What it binds is unknown. TCRdb re-derived calls from the 5' RACE reads in MiXCR, one entry per CDR3 protein. The sample yields roughly 1,500,000 distinct CDR3 sequences, around 33% seen once. This record comes from a study of identical twins. Whole-study findings and limits: Out-of-frame alpha sequences that twins shared showed excess low generation probability. Cord blood beta clonotypes present at high abundance carried fewer insertions; no such pattern appeared in memory repertoires.

V was clipped by 1 base and J by 2 bases, with 9 bases between them. This CDR3 is 14 amino acids long. The germline CDR1 and CDR2 sequences are SGHRS and YFSETQ. This chain uses TRBV5-1 with TRBJ1-2; D perhaps matches TRBD1 (6 bases). This sequence was found in a newborn girl in good health. The sequenced sample was cord blood. The CDR3 DNA is TGCGCCAGCAGCTTGTCGGACAGAAACTATGGCTACACCTTC. Translating gives CASSLSDRNYGYTF. The full variable domain, in which reference TRBV5-1 and TRBJ1-2 provide the parts outside the CDR3, is KAGVTQTPRYLIKTRGQQVTLSCSPISGHRSVSWYQQTPGQGLQFLFEYFSETQRNKGNFPGRFSGRQFSNSRSEMNVSTLELGDSALYLCASSLSDRNYGYTFGSGTRLTVV.